Below are 7 T cell receptor beta chains sequenced from a single sample in a study of cytomegalovirus exposure and HLA in healthy donors. Clones were sequenced by immunoSEQ multiplex PCR, and TCRdb holds only the in-frame ones, with some missing. The sample consists of 100,000 or so clones, 75% to 90% of them appearing once. Sample: PBMCs. The receptors come from a man aged 18-30 years in good health and CMV-seropositive.

The chain combines TRBV5-6 with TRBJ2-7; 10 bases align to TRBD2. Losses at the gene ends were 2 bases for V and 2 bases for J; bases not matched to a gene: 4. The germline CDR1 and CDR2 sequences are SGHDT and YYEEEE. CDR3 length: 15 amino acids. The CDR3 region is CASSFIAGGAYEQYF. The CDR3 nucleotides are TGTGCCAGCAGCTTTATAGCGGGGGGTGCCTACGAGCAGTACTTC.

J is TRBJ2-3 and V is TRBV11-2, with 13 nucleotides matching TRBD2. Germline CDR1 SGHAT, CDR2 FQNNGV. The CDR3 has 17 residues. J lost 6 bases, V lost 2 bases, and 8 bases had no gene match. The CDR3 coding sequence is TGTGCCAGCAGCTTATGGACTAGCGGGAGCAGGAGGGATACGCAGTATTTT. Its translation is CASSLWTSGSRRDTQYF. Based on the CDR3 plus reference TRBV11-2 and TRBJ2-3, the full variable domain is EAGVAQSPRYKIIEKRQSVAFWCNPISGHATLYWYQQILGQGPKLLIQFQNNGVVDDSQLPKDRFSAERLKGVDSTLKIQPAKLEDSAVYLCASSLWTSGSRRDTQYFGPGTRLTVL.

J is TRBJ1-3 and V is TRBV5-1, with a weak D call TRBD1 (6 bases). The CDR3 contains 14 residues. Germline CDR1 is SGHRS and CDR2 is YFSETQ. V lost 4 bases to trimming and J lost 4 bases, with 12 bases between them. CDR3 residues: CASSAGTPGNTIYF. For the CDR3, the DNA is TGCGCCAGCAGCGCCGGGACACCAGGAAACACCATATATTTT.

The chain recombines TRBV9 with TRBJ2-5; TRBD1 matches at 8 bases. Germline V gene sequence: CDR1 SGDLS, CDR2 YYNGEE. The V gene end was trimmed by 4 bases and the J gene end by 4 bases; junction bases not matched to a gene: 12. The CDR3 loop spans 16 amino acids. The CDR3: CASSLSGGQGGETQYF. The CDR3 region has the DNA TGTGCCAGCAGCCTCTCCGGCGGACAGGGAGGAGAGACCCAGTACTTC.

The V and J genes are TRBV12-2 and TRBJ2-1; TRBD2 reflects the table's D call only, with no check against the DNA. TRBV12-2 is noted as a pseudogene. This CDR3 is built from 16 residues. CDR3 in amino acids: CASRPPAGGPYNEQFF. In DNA, the CDR3 is TGTGCAAGTCGCCCTCCGGCGGGAGGCCCCTACAATGAGCAGTTCTTC.

This chain uses TRBV30 with TRBJ2-1; possible D gene TRBD2, 6 bases. Germline-derived CDR1 and CDR2 are GTSNPN and SVGIG (reference sequence). Trimming removed 2 bases from V and 1 base from J, with 12 bases in between. The CDR3 sequence is 15 residues long. Here the CDR3 DNA reads TGTGCCTGGAGTCGGCGGGATTTGTCCTACAATGAGCAGTTCTTC. Translation: CAWSRRDLSYNEQFF. Filled out from reference TRBV30 and TRBJ2-1, the complete variable domain reads SQTIHQWPATLVQPVGSPLSLECTVEGTSNPNLYWYRQAAGRGLQLLFYSVGIGQISSEVPQNLSASRPQDRQFILSSKKLLLSDSGFYLCAWSRRDLSYNEQFFGPGTRLTVL.

The chain links TRBV7-9 to TRBJ2-7; D unresolved. V gave up 5 bases and J gave up 3 bases, with 5 bases separating them. The germline V gene encodes CDR1 SEHNR and CDR2 FQNEAQ (reference sequence). The CDR3 runs 11 residues. The CDR3 DNA follows: TGTGCCAGCAGCCTAGACTACGAGCAGTACGTC. This encodes CASSLDYEQYV.